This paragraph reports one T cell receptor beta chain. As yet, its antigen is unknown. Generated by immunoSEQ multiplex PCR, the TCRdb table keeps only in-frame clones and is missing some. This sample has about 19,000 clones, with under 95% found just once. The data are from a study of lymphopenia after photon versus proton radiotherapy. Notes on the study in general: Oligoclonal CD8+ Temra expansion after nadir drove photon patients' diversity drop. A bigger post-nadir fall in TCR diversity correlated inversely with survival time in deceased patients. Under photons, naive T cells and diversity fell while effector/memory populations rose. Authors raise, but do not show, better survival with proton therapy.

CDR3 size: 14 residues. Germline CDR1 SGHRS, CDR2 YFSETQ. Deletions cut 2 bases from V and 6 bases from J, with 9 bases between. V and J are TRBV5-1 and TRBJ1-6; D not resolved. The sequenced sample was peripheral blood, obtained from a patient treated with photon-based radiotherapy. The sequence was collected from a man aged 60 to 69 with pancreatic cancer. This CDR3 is CASSFDGGNSPLHF. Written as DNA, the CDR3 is TGCGCCAGCAGCTTTGATGGCGGTAATTCACCCCTCCACTTT.